This T cell receptor beta chain emerged from a study of spatial heterogeneity in lung cancer. The wider study: Every unique TCR and UMI combination, on average, appeared more than ten times in raw reads.

TCRdb reanalysed the 5' RACE reads using MiXCR and keeps one entry per CDR3 protein. The sample holds 9,800 or so distinct CDR3 sequences, about 6.5% seen once. The time point is: sample taken at primary tumor resection. This clonotype was seen many times. The antigen is not known. Found in a library prepared for alpha chains, this beta chain is an off-target read, and its abundance has little meaning. Notes on the study in general: It was found that expanded intratumoral alpha and beta TCR counts tracked tumor mutation counts.

CDR1 and CDR2 (germline): SQVTM, ANQGSEA. This CDR3 comprises 13 residues. Sample: lung tumor tissue, taken at surgery. The source is a male donor with early-stage non-small cell lung cancer. The chain couples TRBV29-1 to TRBJ1-2; 8 bases are a match to TRBD1. CDR3 amino acids: CIAGGDLSYGYTF. The DNA of the CDR3 is TGCATTGCAGGGGGCGATTTATCCTATGGCTACACCTTC.